This record concerns one TCR beta chain sequence. Its target antigen remains unknown. No much larger clone exists at a distance of one base, and base qualities are not known. The sample carries other DNA sequences with the same CDR3. These data are taken from a study of cytomegalovirus exposure and HLA in healthy donors (dated by TCRdb to 2016 to 2017). In the study overall: In an earlier analysis of 587 of the donors, 276 Gb of sequence data and approximately 120 million unique TCR beta sequences from roughly 200 million T cells were reported. In the later analysis, no new phenotypic data were used to find candidate immune exposures; instead, reliance was placed on TCR beta sequences and their occurrence across donors. In a later analysis, previously published TCR beta repertoires from hundreds of donors were re-analyzed and high-resolution HLA genotyping was added so that TCR occurrence patterns could be studied. Because of strong linkage in the cohort, four or five DR-DQ haplotypes were treated as single units for association and clustering. About 300 gigabases of sequencing data and 70 million to 100 million unique TCR sequences made up an early release that covered around 640 HLA-typed donors. Alongside the repertoire data, information on donor age, sex, ethnicity and CMV serostatus was compiled. An earlier analysis of several hundred of the donors applied high-throughput TCR beta sequencing to assess whether each TCR beta V gene segment acted as functional or pseudogenic. Using immunosequencing, the study profiled T cell repertoires from 666 subjects and related those repertoires to cytomegalovirus serostatus. Every repertoire in the discovery cohort had been generated on one and the same sequencing platform. The number of typed donors differed by locus: about 629-630 for A, B, C, DRB1 and DQB1; 522 for DQA1; roughly 600 for DPA1; and some 430 for DPB1. The aim of the study was to test whether cataloging public T cell receptors could identify signatures of past pathogen exposure. On average, roughly 250,000 unique TCR beta nucleotide sequences were sequenced per donor among fewer than 500 genotyped donors of the cohort, with roughly 18% of those sequences being non-productive. Class I and class II HLA loci were covered by the typing at four-digit resolution. Genome-wide SNP genotypes for about 65% of the 666 donors were used in a later genetic analysis, which treated that subset as a discovery cohort. To predict cytomegalovirus infection status, the study brought together high-throughput TCR immunosequencing, statistical association of individual TCRs with disease status, and machine learning. Of the approximately 400 genotyped donors, less than 90% were placed in the genetic ancestry cluster associated with self-reported Caucasian donors. Besides the first cohort of roughly 700 subjects, a separate validation cohort made up of 120 different subjects was used. General findings and caveats noted by the study authors: Some IMGT-functional V segments, including TRBV6-2 and TRBV6-3, could not be told apart with the 87-base-pair reads, so those segments were excluded. The earlier analysis of about 600 of the donors excluded approximately 15 rarely observed V segments, including chromosome 9 orphons, because counts were too low. When HLA alleles, especially DR and DQ, strongly co-occurred, attributing TCR associations to individual alleles was difficult. A later genetic analysis reported fewer N-insertions in productive TCRs among donors in an Asian-associated ancestry cluster than the approximately 700-donor mean. A further reported finding was that TCR beta sequences accurately predicted the HLA-A and HLA-B alleles for most subjects in the first cohort. Broadly in line with IMGT annotations, most TCR beta V segments showed up in productive rearrangements about 87% or about 30% of the time in an earlier analysis of about 500 of the donors. CMV serostatus was the only immune exposure information available for the cohort. In vitro tests confirmed that a few of the cytomegalovirus-associated TCR beta chains recognize cytomegalovirus antigens. Correlated functional status among segregating V segments might reflect linkage disequilibrium, but an unknown experimental factor could not be ruled out. A later analysis found that most CMV-associated TCR beta chains appeared HLA-restricted, with HLA associations seemingly driven largely by CMV exposure. V-gene and J-gene trimming of TCR beta chains was associated with a missense DCLRE1C variant in a later genetic analysis, and the association was replicated in an independent cohort. In a later analysis, HLA-associated TCR beta chains showed more clonal expansion and lower generation probabilities than non-associated chains that were equally common. A later analysis found that TCR association rates varied across HLA loci, with DRB1 alleles showing the most associated TCRs and HLA-C alleles the fewest. In a later analysis, several top co-occurrence clusters were reported to appear linked to parvovirus B19, influenza, CMV and Epstein-Barr virus. The sequencing pipeline was judged likely to have produced a cluster of highly shared sequence variants as a technical artifact. HLA typing was unavailable for some donors at each locus, so association tests used only the typed subset. Most TCR sequences were observed very rarely across donors, whereas some public TCRs were present in many individuals. According to the authors, the approach could potentially be generalized to other disease states and immunological phenotypes. In this cohort, only TCR beta chains were sequenced, and detectable features were limited by the absence of alpha or paired-chain data. Presence/absence analyses assumed roughly uniform sequencing depth across donors, an assumption that may not hold. A later analysis associated 16,951 TCR beta sequences with specific HLA alleles at a false discovery rate of 0.05. The classifier was reported to diagnose cytomegalovirus status with high specificity and sensitivity in both the original cohort and the validation cohort. The study gave a list of about 150 TCR beta chains associated with cytomegalovirus.

CDR1 and CDR2 are read off the germline V gene as SQVTM and ANQGSEA. Relative to germline, V is 7 bases shorter and J is 7 bases shorter, with 19 bases between their ends. Counted from cysteine to phenylalanine, this CDR3 has 14 amino acids. The retained sequence is limited to the CDR3, 42 bases, with the frame set at the first base. Libraries were made using the immunoSEQ multiplex PCR assay. A mixture of 60 forward primers for TCR Vbeta segments and 13 reverse primers for TCR Jbeta segments was used in the multiplex PCR. The CDR3 region of rearranged TCR beta genes was amplified from genomic DNA by a multiplex PCR assay. The Illumina HiSeq System was used to sequence the amplified TCR beta libraries as 87-base-pair reads. The original methods were these. Across the 700 or so repertoires, a later analysis counted 78 million or so unique TCR beta chains, around 11 million of which were shared by at least two donors. Raw reads were error-corrected and collapsed into unique sequences with a nearest-neighbor algorithm that merged closely related sequences to remove PCR and sequencing errors. To assign V, D and J gene segments, CDR3 sequences were aligned to IMGT reference sequences. For a sequence to be retained, at least a six-nucleotide match to both a V gene segment and a J gene segment was required. Rearrangements were classified as productive when the CDR3 lacked stop codons and remained in frame with V and J, and all other rearrangements were classified as non-productive. Following IMGT convention, CDR3 was defined as the stretch from the second conserved V-encoded cysteine to the conserved J-encoded phenylalanine. The earlier analysis of a few hundred of the donors excluded sequences that lacked an unambiguous match to a single V gene segment. In an earlier analysis of approximately 590 of the donors, V segments were called functional above 56.7% productive rearrangements and were called segregating when the between-donor standard deviation exceeded 5%. A statistical classification framework was built to diagnose cytomegalovirus status from the catalog of TCR beta chain sequences. In a later analysis, TCR nucleotide sequences were compared against IMGT/GENE-DB human TR gene sequences so that V and J genes could be assigned. A later analysis assigned CDR3 sequences and most-parsimonious VDJ recombination scenarios with the TCRdist pipeline. In a later analysis, each TCR beta chain was defined by its CDR3 amino acid sequence together with its V-gene family, and reads without a unique V-gene family were excluded. A later analysis removed 592 highly shared, low-generation-probability nucleotide sequences to deal with suspected cross-contamination and a sequencing artifact. A later analysis calculated a clonal expansion index for each public chain from normalized within-repertoire ranks of inferred template counts. In a later analysis, generation probabilities were computed using a VDJ recombination model fitted to out-of-frame rearrangements, and the results were checked against IGoR. In a later analysis, hypergeometric tests were used to score TCR-TCR, TCR-HLA and TCR-CMV co-occurrence, with a repertoire-size bias correction applied to TCR pairs. To estimate false discovery rates, a later analysis permuted the HLA or CMV assignments 20 times. In a later analysis, co-occurring TCRs were grouped using DBSCAN, with TCRdist sequence similarity added in when clustering inside HLA-allele-positive subsets. For co-occurrence clustering, repertoires with fewer than 30,000 or more than 120,000 public chains were excluded, along with roughly 5 repertoires with anomalous nucleotide sharing. TCRdb re-hosts the immuneACCESS table, in-frame sequences only. Its copies lack some clones; in the studies checked, an unresolved V gene accounts for under half of them, and the cause for the rest is not known. Clone size and the V and J calls come from that table; the DNA yielded D and trimming. The sample contains 170,000 or so clones, roughly 78% of them found a single time. Approximately 3.1% of the sample rests with the top ten.

The cohort consisted of 600 to 750 healthy bone marrow donors. All cohort members were sampled while nominally healthy, although unrecorded immune exposures were likely present. The donor was CMV seronegative and was included in the group of a few hundred seronegative cohort members. Every donor gave a peripheral blood sample, and the peripheral blood mononuclear cells from that sample were used for TCR beta sequencing. The Qiagen DNeasy Blood Extraction Kit was used to extract genomic DNA from the blood cell samples. This TCR came from a woman in her 40s in good health and CMV-seronegative. Sequencing was performed on PBMCs. The chain is made from TRBV29-1 and TRBJ1-4, with TRBD1 as a weak D call on 6 bases. The CDR3 protein: CSARDTFVGEKLFF. In nucleotide form, the sequence is TGCAGCGCCCGGGACACCTTCGTCGGTGAAAAACTGTTTTTT. Reference TRBV29-1 and TRBJ1-4 proteins supply the regions before and after the CDR3; the full variable domain is: SAVISQKPSRDICQRGTSLTIQCQVDSQVTMMFWYRQQPGQSLTLIATANQGSEATYESGFVIDKFPISRPNLTFSTLTVSNMSPEDSSIYLCSARDTFVGEKLFFGSGTQLSVL.